The 17 T cell receptor beta chains given below trace back to one sample, sequenced in a study of blood T cell repertoires in COVID-19. Data came from immunoSEQ multiplex PCR; TCRdb stores just in-frame clones and leaves some out. The sample contains about 220,000 clones, 70% to 90% of which appear only once. The sample was PBMCs or T cells enriched from blood (not recorded which). The receptor set was obtained from a woman between 45 and 60 years old with acute COVID-19.

J is TRBJ1-1 and V is TRBV29-1; D is uncertain. The CDR3 is 13 residues long. The V gene's germline CDR1 is SQVTM and CDR2 ANQGSEA. Between the trimmed V and J ends, which lost 6 bases and 6 bases, there was a span of 17 bases. The chain's CDR3 is CSVSRGPGAEAFF. The CDR3 DNA follows: TGCAGCGTATCCCGAGGGCCCGGCGCTGAAGCTTTCTTT.

Worth noting for this clone: Other DNA sequences in this sample translate to the same CDR3. The J gene is TRBJ2-7, the V gene TRBV5-6, with D tentatively TRBD1 (5 bases). Trimming removed 1 base at V and 4 bases at J, with 6 bases between. CDR3 length: 12 residues. Germline lookup yields CDR1 SGHDT and CDR2 YYEEEE. The CDR3 sequence: CASSLQGYEQYF. In nucleotides, the CDR3 is TGTGCCAGCAGCTTGCAGGGTTACGAGCAGTACTTC.

The chain combines TRBV19 with TRBJ2-2; tentatively, D is TRBD1 (5 bases). The CDR3 sequence is 16 residues long. The V gene lost 4 bases and the J gene lost 1 base, with 13 bases spanning the gap. The germline V gene encodes CDR1 LNHDA and CDR2 SQIVND (reference sequence). The CDR3 spells CASSRSRRENTGELFF. The CDR3 nucleotides are TGTGCCAGTAGTAGGTCTCGCAGGGAGAACACCGGGGAGCTGTTTTTT.

This chain's CDR3 is CASSSLRDRGPNYEQYF. CDR3 DNA: TGTGCCAGCAGTTCCCTTCGTGACAGGGGACCTAACTACGAGCAGTACTTC. The V and J genes are TRBV28 and TRBJ2-7, with 8 bases that match TRBD1. The CDR3 has 17 amino acids. V shed 4 bases and J 3 bases; nucleotides not matched to a gene: 14. Germline CDR1 is MDHEN and CDR2 is SYDVKM. The full variable domain, completed using reference TRBV28 and TRBJ2-7, is DVKVTQSSRYLVKRTGEKVFLECVQDMDHENMFWYRQDPGLGLRLIYFSYDVKMKEKGDIPEGYSVSREKKERFSLILESASTNQTSMYLCASSSLRDRGPNYEQYFGPGTRLTVT.

The chain links TRBV6-2 or TRBV6-3 to TRBJ2-1, with 10 nucleotides matching TRBD2. Losses at the gene ends were 2 bases for V and 2 bases for J; bases not matched to a gene: 9. Germline values: CDR1 MNHEY, CDR2 SVGEGT. The length of the CDR3 is 18 residues. Written as DNA, the CDR3 is TGTGCCAGCAGTTACCACACTAGCGGGGAAGGGGCCTACAATGAGCAGTTCTTC. Its protein product is CASSYHTSGEGAYNEQFF.

This sequence joins TRBV7-8 and TRBJ1-6, with 8 bases lining up with TRBD1. CDR1 is SGHVS, CDR2 FQNEAQ, per germline. V lost 3 bases to trimming and J lost 9 bases; unmatched junction nucleotides: 4. This CDR3 has 14 amino acids. Written as DNA, the CDR3 is TGTGCCAGCAGCTTGTCGGGGACAGGTTCACCCCTCCACTTT. Residues: CASSLSGTGSPLHF. The full variable domain, with the rest looked up from reference TRBV7-8 and TRBJ1-6, is GAGVSQSPRYKVAKRGQDVALRCDPISGHVSLFWYQQALGQGPEFLTYFQNEAQLDKSGLPSDRFFAERPEGSVSTLKIQRTQQEDSAVYLCASSLSGTGSPLHFGNGTRLTVT.

The sample holds a few counts of this clone. The J gene is TRBJ1-3, the V gene TRBV11-2, with D possibly being TRBD1 (6 bases). This CDR3 comprises 15 residues. Trimming cost V 5 bases and J 0 bases, with 11 bases left between them. Germline assignment: CDR1 SGHAT and CDR2 FQNNGV. CDR3: CASSGQRDSGNTIYF. The CDR3 coding sequence is TGTGCCAGCAGCGGACAGAGAGACTCTGGAAACACCATATATTTT.

The rearrangement joins TRBV7-8 to TRBJ2-1; 15 nucleotides agree with TRBD2. This CDR3 region has 18 residues. Trimming took 5 bases from V and 10 from J; bases not matched to a gene: 15. The germline V gene has CDR1 SGHVS and CDR2 FQNEAQ. CDR3: CASSRTSGRAGLQGEQFF. The CDR3 DNA reads as TGTGCCAGCAGCCGGACTAGCGGGAGGGCCGGTCTCCAGGGAGAGCAGTTCTTC.

V gene TRBV5-4 combines with J gene TRBJ2-3; 8 nucleotides line up with TRBD1. The V gene's germline CDR1 is SGHNT and CDR2 YYREEE (reference sequence). J lost 6 bases, V lost 2 bases, and 11 bases had no gene match. The CDR3 is 16 residues long. In DNA, the CDR3 is TGTGCCAGCAGCTTAGGGGGGAGACAGGGGATGGATACGCAGTATTTT. Its protein is CASSLGGRQGMDTQYF.

The chain joins TRBV11-2 to TRBJ2-2; 7 positions match TRBD2. V lost 5 bases, J lost 6 bases, and 9 bases stayed unmatched. Germline values: CDR1 SGHAT, CDR2 FQNNGV. This CDR3 spans 15 amino acids. CDR3 bases: TGTGCCAGCAGCCTTGGGGGGAGGGGCTCCGGGGAGCTGTTTTTT. The encoded protein is CASSLGGRGSGELFF.

The chain couples TRBV29-1 to TRBJ1-1; D gene uncertain. V was clipped by 6 bases and J by 2 bases, with 7 bases between them. This CDR3 spans 11 amino acids. Germline V lookup: CDR1 SQVTM, CDR2 ANQGSEA. CDR3 DNA: TGCAGCGTCCGACTCAACACTGAAGCTTTCTTT. This codes for CSVRLNTEAFF.

The chain is built from TRBV6-5 and TRBJ1-4; a weak D match, TRBD1 (6 bases). The CDR3 runs 15 residues. Germline V gene sequence: CDR1 MNHEY, CDR2 SVGAGI. Trimming cost V 8 bases and J 0 bases, with 13 bases left between them. The CDR3 here is CASGANRATNEKLFF. Written as DNA, the CDR3 is TGTGCCAGCGGAGCCAACAGGGCAACTAATGAAAAACTGTTTTTT.

The V call is TRBV24-1, the J call TRBJ2-1, with TRBD2 matching 9 bases. From germline, CDR1 is KGHDR and CDR2 SFDVKD. Germline trimming cut 4 bases from V and 4 bases from J; bases unmatched to any gene: 7. This CDR3 region has 16 residues. The CDR3 sequence: CATSDHLAGKYNEQFF. The CDR3 nucleotides read TGTGCCACCAGTGACCACCTAGCGGGAAAGTACAATGAGCAGTTCTTC.

This clone was seen only a few times. The gene calls are TRBV20-1 and TRBJ1-2; D uncertain. V was shortened by 0 bases and J by 7 bases, with 6 bases between the two germline ends. Germline V gene data show CDR1 as DFQATT and CDR2 as SNEGSKA (reference sequence). The CDR3 has 11 residues. DNA for the CDR3: TGCAGTGCTAGAGATGGAGCTGGCTACACCTTC. Translating gives CSARDGAGYTF.

This clone was picked up a small number of times. The rearrangement uses TRBV6-2 or TRBV6-3 and TRBJ1-1, with unresolved D. The germline V gene encodes CDR1 MNHEY and CDR2 SVGEGT. With 2 bases removed from V and 1 base from J, the gap between germline ends came to 8 bases. This CDR3 has 14 amino acids. CDR3 DNA sequence: TGTGCCAGCAGTTACGGAGGGTGGAACACTGAAGCTTTCTTT. As protein: CASSYGGWNTEAFF.

V is TRBV6-1 and J is TRBJ2-1, with D possibly matching TRBD2 (5 bases). The CDR3 spans 14 residues. The V and J ends lost 3 bases and 4 bases respectively, with 10 bases between them. Germline CDR1 is MNHNS and CDR2 is SASEGT. The DNA for the CDR3 is TGTGCCAGCAGTGACCTGGACTGGTACAATGAGCAGTTCTTC. Residues: CASSDLDWYNEQFF.

Here the CDR3 DNA reads TGTGCCAGCACCTTTACTAGCGGGGGTTATACGCAGTATTTT. Its protein product is CASTFTSGGYTQYF. The V and J genes are TRBV28 and TRBJ2-3; 11 bases align to TRBD2. Germline V gives CDR1 MDHEN, CDR2 SYDVKM. The CDR3 totals 14 residues. The V and J ends lost 7 bases and 7 bases, in that order; junction bases with no gene match: 7.